The T cell receptor (beta chain) under discussion was sequenced for a study of cytomegalovirus exposure and HLA in healthy donors. Looked up from germline, CDR1 is KGHSH and CDR2 is LQKENI. The V end lost 2 bases, the J end lost 6 bases, and 10 bases lay between the germline ends. This CDR3 is 13 amino acids long. For this clone: The antigen remains unidentified.

Points from the study as a whole: An analysis that came later showed most CMV-associated TCR beta chains appearing HLA-restricted. Earlier results showed most TCR beta V segments being productive about 87% or about 30% of the time.

Primers for the PCR totalled 60 Vbeta and 13 Jbeta. Clones were read by immunoSEQ multiplex PCR, and TCRdb kept only the in-frame ones, dropping some. The specimen's table records around 200,000 clones. Specimen: PBMCs. The rearrangement links TRBV18 to TRBJ1-1; no clear D. The source is a woman younger than 35 in good health and CMV-seropositive. The CDR3 is CASSPWADAEAFF. The CDR3, as DNA: TGTGCCAGCTCACCATGGGCAGACGCTGAAGCTTTCTTT.